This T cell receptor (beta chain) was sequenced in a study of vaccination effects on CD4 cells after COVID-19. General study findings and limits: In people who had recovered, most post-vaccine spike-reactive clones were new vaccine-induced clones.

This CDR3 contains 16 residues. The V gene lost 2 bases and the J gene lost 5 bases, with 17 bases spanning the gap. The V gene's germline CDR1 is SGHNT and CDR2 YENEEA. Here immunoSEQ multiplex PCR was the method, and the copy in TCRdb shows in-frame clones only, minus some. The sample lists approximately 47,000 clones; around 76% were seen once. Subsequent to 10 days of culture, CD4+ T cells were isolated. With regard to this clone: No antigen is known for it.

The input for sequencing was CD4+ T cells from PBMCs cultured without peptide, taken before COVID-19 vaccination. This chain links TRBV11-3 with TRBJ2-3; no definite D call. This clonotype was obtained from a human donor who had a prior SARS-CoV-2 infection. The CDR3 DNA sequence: TGTGCCAGCAGCTTACCCCCCAGGAGAGAAAAAGATACGCAGTATTTT. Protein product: CASSLPPRREKDTQYF.